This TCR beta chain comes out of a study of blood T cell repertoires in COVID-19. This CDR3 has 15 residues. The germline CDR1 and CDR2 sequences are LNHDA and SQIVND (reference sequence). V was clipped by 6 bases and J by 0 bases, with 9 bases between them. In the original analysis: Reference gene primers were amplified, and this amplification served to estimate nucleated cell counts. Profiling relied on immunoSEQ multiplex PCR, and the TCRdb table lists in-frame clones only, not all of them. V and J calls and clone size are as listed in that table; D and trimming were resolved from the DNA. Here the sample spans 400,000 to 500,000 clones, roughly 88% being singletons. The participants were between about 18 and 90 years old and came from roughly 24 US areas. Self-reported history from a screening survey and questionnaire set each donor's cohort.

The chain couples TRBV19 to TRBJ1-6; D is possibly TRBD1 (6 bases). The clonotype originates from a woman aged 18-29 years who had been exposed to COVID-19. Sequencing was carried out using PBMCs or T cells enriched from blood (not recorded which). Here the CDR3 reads CASSRGDSYNSPLHF. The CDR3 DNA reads TGTGCCAGTAGCAGGGGCGACTCCTATAATTCACCCCTCCACTTT. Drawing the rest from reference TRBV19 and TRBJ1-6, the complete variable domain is DGGITQSPKYLFRKEGQNVTLSCEQNLNHDAMYWYRQDPGQGLRLIYYSQIVNDFQKGDIAEGYSVSREKKESFPLTVTSAQKNPTAFYLCASSRGDSYNSPLHFGNGTRLTVT.